The 14 T cell receptor beta chains given below trace back to one sample, sequenced in a study of cytomegalovirus exposure and HLA in healthy donors. The PCR used 60 Vbeta and 13 Jbeta primers. Here immunoSEQ multiplex PCR was the method, and the copy in TCRdb shows in-frame clones only, minus some. The sample shows hundreds of thousands of clones, over 60% of them seen only once. Sequencing used PBMCs. These receptors came from a man between 18 and 35 years old in good health and CMV-seronegative.

In the case of this clone: A junction boundary mismatches the germline segment, possibly from a read error. This chain uses TRBV7-7 with TRBJ2-5; 7 bases agree with TRBD1. The germline CDR1 and CDR2 sequences are SSHAT and FNYEAQ (reference sequence). This CDR3 comprises 15 residues. CDR3 bases: TGTGCTAGCAGCTCTCTAGGGGGCATGCTGGAGACCCAGTACTTC. Translated, it gives CASSSLGGMLETQYF.

This chain connects TRBV6-6 to TRBJ2-7; 7 nucleotides match TRBD1. Germline values: CDR1 MNHNY, CDR2 SVGAGI (reference sequence). CDR3 length: 15 residues. The V segment lost 7 bases and the J segment 0 bases; nucleotides outside the gene matches: 9. The CDR3 DNA reads TGTGCCAGCATTCCACGGACAGGATCCTCCTACGAGCAGTACTTC. Encoded protein: CASIPRTGSSYEQYF.

This chain connects TRBV6-1 to TRBJ2-7; D unresolved. CDR3 length: 16 residues. Trimming removed 0 bases at V and 2 bases at J, with 14 bases between. Germline V CDR1 and CDR2: MNHNS, SASEGT. Written as DNA, the CDR3 is TGTGCCAGCAGTGAAGCAGGCAGCCAGGCCACCTACGAGCAGTACTTC. Protein: CASSEAGSQATYEQYF.

On this clone: This specimen includes other DNA sequences encoding the same CDR3. The chain employs TRBV4-2 and TRBJ2-7; TRBD2 matches 9 bases. In germline, CDR1 is LGHNA, CDR2 YNFKEQ. V lost 1 base, J lost 2 bases, and 3 bases stayed unmatched. The CDR3 has 15 residues. The CDR3 nucleotides are TGTGCCAGCAGCCAAGGACTAGCGGAAACCTACGAGCAGTACTTC. Protein: CASSQGLAETYEQYF.

The chain combines TRBV11-1 with TRBJ2-7; the D gene is possibly TRBD1 (5 bases). Per germline, CDR1 SGHAT and CDR2 FQDESV (reference sequence). The CDR3 contains 12 residues. With 7 bases removed from V and 4 bases from J, the gap between germline ends came to 11 bases. CDR3 in amino acids: CASTEDTYEQYF. The DNA for the CDR3 is TGTGCCAGCACCGAGGACACTTACGAGCAGTACTTC.

Turning to this clone: Other nucleotide sequences from this sample produce the same CDR3. The rearrangement links TRBV9 to TRBJ2-7; the match to TRBD1 covers 9 bases. With V trimmed by 0 bases and J by 2 bases, 3 bases remained unmatched. The CDR3 is 15 residues long. Looked up from germline, CDR1 is SGDLS and CDR2 is YYNGEE. CDR3 in amino acids: CASSVDGTGTYEQYF. Written as DNA, the CDR3 is TGTGCCAGCAGCGTAGACGGGACAGGGACCTACGAGCAGTACTTC.

This clone came up once. V gene TRBV7-2 combines with J gene TRBJ1-6; tentative D call: TRBD1 (6 bases). Germline V lookup: CDR1 SGHTA, CDR2 FQGNSA. The CDR3 runs 16 residues. V was cut by 1 base and J by 8 bases, with 15 bases left in between. The CDR3 DNA sequence: TGTGCCAGCAGCTTAGGATCAGGGGTCGCCGATTCACCCCTCCACTTT. This translates into CASSLGSGVADSPLHF.

The V and J genes are TRBV9 and TRBJ2-1, with D possibly being TRBD1 (5 bases). V was cut by 4 bases and J by 9 bases, with 14 bases left in between. The CDR3 sequence is 13 residues long. The germline CDR1 and CDR2 sequences are SGDLS and YYNGEE. CDR3 residues: CASSPGSRGEQFF. The CDR3 nucleotides are TGTGCCAGCAGCCCCGGATCTAGGGGTGAGCAGTTCTTC.

V usage is TRBV7-3 and J usage is TRBJ1-2; 7 nucleotides match TRBD1. Germline CDR1 and CDR2: SGHTA and FQGTGA. With V trimmed by 5 bases and J by 5 bases, 14 bases remained unmatched. The CDR3 covers 16 residues. CDR3 coding DNA: TGTGCCAGCAGCGCCGGGACAGACGAAACTCCATATGGCTACACCTTC. Translated, it gives CASSAGTDETPYGYTF. Together with reference TRBV7-3 and TRBJ1-2, the CDR3 gives the full variable domain: GAGVSQTPSNKVTEKGKYVELRCDPISGHTALYWYRQSLGQGPEFLIYFQGTGAADDSGLPNDRFFAVRPEGSVSTLKIQRTERGDSAVYLCASSAGTDETPYGYTFGSGTRLTVV.

This clone was counted only a few times. The chain links TRBV12-5 to TRBJ2-1; TRBD2 might be the D (6 bases). V lost 6 bases to trimming and J lost 6 bases, with 21 bases between them. This CDR3 region has 16 residues. Germline CDR1 is LGHNT and CDR2 is FRNRAP. CDR3 loop: CASGTLWRAPSNEQFF. The CDR3 bases are TGTGCTAGTGGGACTCTCTGGAGGGCCCCTAGCAATGAGCAGTTCTTC.

The chain carries TRBV7-9 and TRBJ2-2; the match to TRBD1 covers 9 bases. This CDR3 is 17 amino acids long. From germline, CDR1 is SEHNR and CDR2 FQNEAQ (reference sequence). The trim removed 3 bases at V and 2 bases at J, leaving 7 bases unmatched. The CDR3 DNA is TGTGCCAGCAGCTTCCCCAGGACAGGGGTCAACACCGGGGAGCTGTTTTTT. Translation gives CASSFPRTGVNTGELFF.

This chain connects TRBV11-3 to TRBJ1-1, with D hard to call. Between the trimmed V and J ends, which lost 3 bases and 1 base, there was a span of 15 bases. Germline V gives CDR1 SGHNT, CDR2 YENEEA. The CDR3 extends over 16 amino acids. The CDR3 loop is CASSLLAGRRNTEAFF. The CDR3 DNA reads as TGTGCCAGCAGCTTGCTCGCGGGCAGGAGGAACACTGAAGCTTTCTTT. The complete variable domain, with remaining parts taken from reference TRBV11-3 and TRBJ1-1, reads EAGVVQSPRYKIIEKKQPVAFWCNPISGHNTLYWYLQNLGQGPELLIRYENEEAVDDSQLPKDRFSAERLKGVDSTLKIQPAELGDSAVYLCASSLLAGRRNTEAFFGQGTRLTVV.

The V call is TRBV2, the J call TRBJ2-7; TRBD1 aligns across 7 bases. The junction had 3 bases not matched to a gene; V was cut back by 2 bases and J by 2 bases. CDR1 SNHLY and CDR2 FYNNEI come from the germline V gene. The CDR3 covers 14 residues. For the CDR3, the DNA is TGTGCCAGCAGTGAAACAGGGGCCCCCTACGAGCAGTACTTC. Encoded protein: CASSETGAPYEQYF.

The genes are TRBV28 and TRBJ1-3; D is unresolved. This CDR3 has 12 amino acids. V lost 10 bases to trimming and J lost 4 bases, with 11 bases between them. Germline V lookup: CDR1 MDHEN, CDR2 SYDVKM. Here the CDR3 DNA reads TGTGCCACCCGAGAAGCCGGAAACACCATATATTTT. Translating gives CATREAGNTIYF. Combining the CDR3 with reference TRBV28 and TRBJ1-3 gives the whole variable domain DVKVTQSSRYLVKRTGEKVFLECVQDMDHENMFWYRQDPGLGLRLIYFSYDVKMKEKGDIPEGYSVSREKKERFSLILESASTNQTSMYLCATREAGNTIYFGEGSWLTVV.